These T cell receptor beta chains were read from a single sample in a study of blood T cell repertoires in COVID-19. Method: immunoSEQ multiplex PCR; TCRdb's copy keeps in-frame clones and lacks some. The table has some 11,000 clones, roughly 86% seen once; the top ten hold roughly 31%. The sequenced sample consisted of peripheral blood. The receptors originated from a man aged 50 or older with active COVID-19. Both conserved end residues are part of each CDR3. The D gene is left open where the match is weak. Expanded clones get a size class; other rows say once, few or many, or leave the size out.

TRBJ2-3	10	-	-	TRBV19	CASETGLWYF	TGTGCCAGTGAGACGGGACTCTGGTATTTT
TRBJ1-5	15	-	-	TRBV6-5	CASRPMTESNQPQHF	TGTGCCAGCAGACCAATGACTGAGAGCAATCAGCCCCAGCATTTT
TRBJ2-7	16	-	TRBD1	TRBV28	CASREDGDRGSFEQYF	TGTGCCAGCAGAGAGGATGGGGACAGGGGGTCTTTCGAGCAGTACTTC
TRBJ2-1	12	-	TRBD2	TRBV6-5	CASRSFSGEQFF	TGTGCCAGCAGGTCCTTTAGCGGGGAGCAGTTCTTC
TRBJ2-3	15	-	TRBD2	TRBV6-5	CASSLQSGVTDTQYF	TGTGCCAGCAGCCTCCAAAGCGGGGTAACAGATACGCAGTATTTT
TRBJ2-4	14	once	-	TRBV19	CASSIAPRQDIQYF	TGTGCCAGTAGTATAGCCCCTCGACAGGACATTCAGTACTTC
TRBJ2-7	17	-	TRBD1	TRBV14	CASSHAIRDSYTYEQYF	TGTGCCAGCAGCCACGCCATCCGGGACAGTTATACCTACGAGCAGTACTTC
TRBJ1-5	16	medium-sized	TRBD1	TRBV28	CASRGLSDRGSQSQHF	TGTGCCAGCAGGGGGCTGAGCGACAGGGGGTCGCAGTCCCAGCATTTT
TRBJ2-7	16	-	TRBD1	TRBV5-1	CASSKRTGTEDYEQYF	TGCGCCAGCAGCAAAAGAACCGGGACAGAAGACTACGAGCAGTACTTC
TRBJ2-5	14	-	TRBD2	TRBV2	CASSDSGRLETQYF	TGTGCCAGCAGTGATAGCGGGAGGTTGGAGACCCAGTACTTC
TRBJ2-7	13	-	TRBD2	TRBV2	CASGTSGSYEQYF	TGTGCCAGCGGTACTAGCGGGAGCTACGAGCAGTACTTC
TRBJ2-1	16	-	-	TRBV11-2	CASSLDRRVWGNEQFF	TGTGCCAGCAGCTTAGATAGGAGGGTTTGGGGCAATGAGCAGTTCTTC
TRBJ2-4	14	-	-	TRBV5-6	CASSLGAGSHIQYF	TGTGCCAGCAGCTTGGGGGCAGGGTCTCACATTCAGTACTTC
TRBJ2-1	12	-	-	TRBV5-1	CASSLSGNEQFF	TGCGCCAGCAGCCTTAGCGGAAATGAGCAGTTCTTC
TRBJ1-4	15	-	-	TRBV2	CASSPGFGTNEKLFF	TGTGCCAGCAGTCCCGGATTCGGGACTAATGAAAAACTGTTTTTT
TRBJ1-5	15	-	-	TRBV27	CASSLWGDGGQPQHF	TGTGCCAGCAGTTTATGGGGGGACGGCGGTCAGCCCCAGCATTTT
TRBJ2-3	13	few	TRBD2	TRBV20-1	CSASGTSSDTQYF	TGCAGTGCTAGTGGGACTAGCTCAGATACGCAGTATTTT
TRBJ2-3	13	-	TRBD1	TRBV27	CASTPGTGDTQYF	TGTGCCAGCACGCCCGGGACAGGGGATACGCAGTATTTT
TRBJ2-1	16	-	TRBD1	TRBV7-9	CASSLDRGRPYNEQFF	TGTGCCAGCAGCCTGGACAGGGGAAGACCCTACAATGAGCAGTTCTTC
TRBJ1-3	16	-	-	TRBV19	CARKPTQGMSRNTIYF	TGTGCCAGAAAACCCACCCAGGGGATGAGCAGGAACACCATATATTTT
TRBJ2-4	12	once	TRBD1	TRBV5-4	CASSWTGDIQYF	TGTGCCAGCAGCTGGACAGGTGACATTCAGTACTTC
TRBJ2-1	14	-	-	TRBV23-1	CASSLQPGAGEQFF	TGCGCCAGCAGTCTCCAGCCAGGGGCGGGTGAGCAGTTCTTC
TRBJ2-7	15	-	-	TRBV11-2	CASSLAPAGYYEQYF	TGTGCCAGCAGCTTAGCCCCCGCAGGCTACTACGAGCAGTACTTC
TRBJ1-1	17	-	TRBD1	TRBV2	CAILSQGTLSLNTEAFF	TGTGCCATTCTGTCACAGGGGACGTTATCTTTGAACACTGAAGCTTTCTTT
TRBJ2-7	16	-	TRBD1	TRBV11-2	CASSLSWDREAYEQYF	TGTGCCAGCAGCTTATCTTGGGACAGGGAAGCGTACGAGCAGTACTTC
TRBJ1-6	14	few	-	TRBV6-5	CASNGRGNNSPLHF	TGTGCCAGCAACGGTAGGGGGAATAATTCACCCCTCCACTTT
TRBJ2-7	13	-	TRBD2	TRBV27	CASRGDYLVEQYF	TGTGCCAGCAGGGGGGACTACCTCGTCGAGCAGTACTTC
TRBJ2-1	16	once	-	TRBV27	CASSLYGGSSYNEQFF	TGTGCCAGCAGTTTATATGGGGGGAGCTCCTACAATGAGCAGTTCTTC
TRBJ2-1	15	few	-	TRBV6-1	CASSEGWNRANEQFF	TGTGCCAGCAGTGAAGGGTGGAACAGGGCCAATGAGCAGTTCTTC
TRBJ2-6	16	-	-	TRBV5-1	CASSLVTVSGANVLTF	TGCGCCAGCAGCTTGGTGACAGTCTCTGGGGCCAACGTCCTGACTTTC
TRBJ1-6	16	-	TRBD1	TRBV2	CASSGDRVAYNSPLHF	TGTGCCAGCAGCGGGGACAGGGTCGCCTATAATTCACCCCTCCACTTT
TRBJ2-3	17	-	-	TRBV7-8	CASSRTSWQGMADTQYF	TGTGCCAGCAGCCGGACCTCCTGGCAGGGGATGGCAGATACGCAGTATTTT
TRBJ2-1	16	few	-	TRBV3-1/TRBV3-2	CASSQRTFSFPYEQFF	TGTGCCAGCAGCCAGAGGACTTTTAGTTTCCCATATGAGCAGTTCTTC
TRBJ2-6	14	-	-	TRBV29-1	CSVEAGAGANVLTF	TGCAGCGTTGAAGCGGGGGCTGGGGCCAACGTCCTGACTTTC
TRBJ2-3	15	-	TRBD2	TRBV11-2	CASSLRGRERDTQYF	TGTGCCAGCAGCTTGAGAGGGCGGGAGCGAGATACGCAGTATTTT
TRBJ2-1	15	-	TRBD1	TRBV19	CASRASGTGRDEQFF	TGTGCCAGTAGGGCTTCCGGGACAGGGCGGGATGAGCAGTTCTTC
TRBJ2-7	14	-	TRBD2	TRBV19	CASSISSSGYEQYF	TGTGCCAGTAGTATAAGTTCTAGCGGCTACGAGCAGTACTTC
TRBJ2-3	18	-	TRBD2	TRBV9	CASALGLAGLEGPDTQYF	TGTGCCAGCGCACTCGGACTAGCGGGATTAGAAGGGCCAGATACGCAGTATTTT
TRBJ2-7	12	once	-	TRBV12-3/TRBV12-4	CASRAEAYEQYF	TGTGCCAGCAGGGCCGAAGCCTACGAGCAGTACTTC
TRBJ2-7	15	-	TRBD2	TRBV27	CASSLTSGRTYEQYF	TGTGCCAGCAGCTTGACTAGCGGGCGAACCTACGAGCAGTACTTC
TRBJ1-1	14	-	-	TRBV25-1	CASSGQTTDIEAFF	TGTGCCAGCAGCGGCCAAACGACCGACATTGAAGCTTTCTTT
TRBJ2-5	17	-	TRBD2	TRBV3-1/TRBV3-2	CASSQGGLTQNHWTQYF	TGTGCCAGCAGCCAAGGGGGACTAACCCAAAATCATTGGACCCAGTACTTC
TRBJ1-4	17	-	-	TRBV28	CASSVLGTLATNEKLFF	TGTGCCAGCAGTGTACTCGGGACTCTTGCAACTAATGAAAAACTGTTTTTT
TRBJ2-3	16	-	TRBD2	TRBV28	CASSLRSGTGTDTQYF	TGTGCCAGCTCCCTCCGGAGCGGGACTGGCACAGATACGCAGTATTTT
TRBJ2-7	12	-	-	TRBV6-1	CASSDQGHEQYF	TGTGCCAGCAGTGACCAGGGCCACGAGCAGTACTTC
TRBJ1-5	15	-	-	TRBV28	CASRSDSDSNQPQHF	TGTGCCAGCAGATCGGACAGCGATAGCAATCAGCCCCAGCATTTT
TRBJ2-7	16	medium-sized	-	TRBV7-8	CASSLSGRPSSYEQYF	TGTGCCAGCAGCTTGTCAGGCCGACCCTCATCCTACGAGCAGTACTTC
TRBJ1-1	15	-	-	TRBV14	CASSHREPGVTEAFF	TGTGCCAGCAGCCACAGGGAGCCGGGGGTCACAGAAGCTTTCTTT
TRBJ2-7	15	-	TRBD2	TRBV29-1	CSVELTSENSYEQYF	TGCAGCGTTGAACTGACTAGCGAGAACTCCTACGAGCAGTACTTC
TRBJ2-1	15	-	TRBD2	TRBV11-2	CASSPTSGRTSEQFF	TGTGCCAGCAGCCCCACTAGCGGGAGAACAAGTGAGCAGTTCTTC
TRBJ2-3	14	-	-	TRBV14	CASSPETFTDTQYF	TGTGCCAGCAGCCCAGAGACTTTCACAGATACGCAGTATTTT
TRBJ1-1	14	-	TRBD1	TRBV7-9	CASTKGQSNTEAFF	TGTGCCAGCACCAAGGGACAGTCCAACACTGAAGCTTTCTTT
TRBJ2-1	14	once	TRBD1	TRBV13	CATGDRVRLNEQFF	TGTGCCACCGGGGACAGGGTGAGGCTCAATGAGCAGTTCTTC
TRBJ2-7	16	-	-	TRBV7-8	CASSLGRWAGTYEQYF	TGTGCCAGCAGCTTAGGCCGGTGGGCGGGAACCTACGAGCAGTACTTC